This is a list of T cell receptor beta chains from one sample in a study of T cell changes during pregnancy in multiple sclerosis. This table comes from immunoSEQ multiplex PCR, and its TCRdb copy is limited to in-frame clones, with some not included. The sample shows tens of thousands of clones, roughly nine tenths of them seen only once. The specimen was CD8+ T cells from peripheral blood mononuclear cells, collected before pregnancy. Receptors originate from a female donor with multiple sclerosis, enrolled in a pregnancy study. The CDR3 runs from the conserved cysteine through the conserved F or W. Fields, in order: D gene, J gene, V gene, clone size, CDR3 protein. A D gene is named only where the DNA matches it firmly. A clone size is listed for some rows: how often the clone was seen (once, few, many), or a class if it is expanded.

TRBD2,TRBJ2-2,TRBV18,NA,CASLGGTANTGELFF
NA,TRBJ2-1,TRBV12-5,NA,CASGASAARGYNEQFF
TRBD2,TRBJ2-3,TRBV11-3,NA,CASSSWTSGEESTDTQYF
NA,TRBJ1-2,TRBV9,NA,CASSVLGREPHGYTF
NA,TRBJ1-2,TRBV14,NA,CASSQEGMRGYGYTF
TRBD1,TRBJ2-1,TRBV2,NA,CASQGVEQFF
NA,TRBJ1-1,TRBV13,NA,CASSLAGGLNTEAFF
TRBD1,TRBJ1-2,TRBV5-4,NA,CASSGGDGQGSYGYTF
NA,TRBJ2-3,TRBV7-9,once,CASSFYTDTQYF
TRBD2,TRBJ2-7,TRBV9,NA,CASRSKAGGPLEEQYF
TRBD2,TRBJ2-1,TRBV27,NA,CASSILAGAYNEQFF
TRBD1,TRBJ2-7,TRBV19,NA,CASSIGTGSPYEQYF
TRBD1,TRBJ1-2,TRBV5-8,NA,CASSPGGADYGYTF
NA,TRBJ1-4,TRBV6-6,NA,CASSMDSFNEKLFF
NA,TRBJ1-3,TRBV4-3,NA,CASSQDGSSGNTIYF
NA,TRBJ1-1,TRBV9,once,CASSPPVAHEAFF
NA,TRBJ2-2,TRBV7-3,NA,CASSLGTPGELFF
TRBD1,TRBJ1-5,TRBV6-5,once,CASSITGGSNQPQHF
TRBD2,TRBJ2-1,TRBV4-1,NA,CASSQDSGGRGYDEQFF
NA,TRBJ1-1,TRBV27,NA,CASSSIPLRDIGFF
TRBD1,TRBJ2-1,TRBV10-3,NA,CAITQGAPDEQFF
NA,TRBJ2-7,TRBV4-2,few,CASSQWQGTAGEQYF
TRBD1,TRBJ1-5,TRBV12-5,NA,CASGFTLQGQGKNQPQHF
TRBD1,TRBJ1-6,TRBV19,few,CASSQTGQGLTPLHF
TRBD2,TRBJ2-3,TRBV9,NA,CASSGLAGGPDTQYF
NA,TRBJ2-6,TRBV11-2,NA,CASSLWRGEDSGANVLTF
NA,TRBJ2-1,TRBV6-4,few,CASGAGNEQFF
NA,TRBJ2-5,TRBV25-1,NA,CASSQGYQETQYF
TRBD1,TRBJ1-6,TRBV6-4,NA,CASSDFPGTGDSPLHF
NA,TRBJ2-3,TRBV9,NA,CASSVAADTQYF
TRBD1,TRBJ2-1,TRBV4-3,NA,CASSQEGTGAGNEQFF
NA,TRBJ2-2,TRBV7-9,NA,CASSPKRNFGELFF
TRBD2,TRBJ2-3,TRBV7-3,NA,CASSAAGGVTDTQYF
NA,TRBJ2-3,TRBV5-6,NA,CASSHNPTDTQYF
NA,TRBJ2-7,TRBV27,NA,CASSLSGRTEIPYEQYF
NA,TRBJ1-1,TRBV9,NA,CASSVFGVNTEAFF
TRBD1,TRBJ2-5,TRBV6-6,NA,CASTWDRGEETQYF
NA,TRBJ2-7,TRBV6-1,NA,CASRSTDSLEQYF
TRBD2,TRBJ2-7,TRBV19,NA,CASSIDRGAYEQYF
NA,TRBJ2-2,TRBV5-1,NA,CAGRQLNTGELFF
NA,TRBJ2-7,TRBV7-2,once,CASIRDYEQYF
TRBD1,TRBJ1-2,TRBV28,NA,CASSSGQGYGYTF
NA,TRBJ1-2,TRBV13,NA,CASSLGRAEVYGYTF
NA,TRBJ2-5,TRBV27,NA,CASSLQGGLGWETQYF
NA,TRBJ1-1,TRBV11-3,NA,CASSAFKSPSTEAFF
TRBD1,TRBJ1-2,TRBV11-2,NA,CASSFTGDPWHGYTF
NA,TRBJ1-5,TRBV30,NA,CAWSRGLGNQPQHF
NA,TRBJ1-2,TRBV5-6,NA,CASSAGVGYTF
TRBD1,TRBJ1-1,TRBV12-5,NA,CASGFGTGDDYNTEAFF
NA,TRBJ2-2,TRBV10-3,NA,CAISEHTGELFF
TRBD2,TRBJ2-4,TRBV15,NA,CATKGSGGAKNIQYF
NA,TRBJ2-1,TRBV6-5,NA,CASSYDTYNEQFF
TRBD1,TRBJ2-7,TRBV27,NA,CATQGESYEQYF